Listed here are 28 T cell receptor beta chains from one sample, sequenced in a study of radiotherapy plus CTLA-4 blockade in lung cancer. Clones were sequenced by immunoSEQ multiplex PCR, and TCRdb holds only the in-frame ones, with some missing. This table has approximately 52,000 clones, roughly 80% appearing once. The sample here was peripheral blood, taken from a patient treated with radiotherapy plus ipilimumab. These receptors all stem from a human donor with non-small cell lung cancer who had a complete response to radiotherapy plus ipilimumab.

The rearrangement joins TRBV5-1 to TRBJ1-4; no clear D. The V end lost 2 bases, the J end lost 3 bases, and 14 bases lay between the germline ends. Germline V CDR1 and CDR2: SGHRS, YFSETQ. CDR3 length equals 16 residues. The CDR3 sequence: CASSLGTVISNEKLFF. CDR3 DNA sequence: TGCGCCAGCAGCTTAGGTACAGTGATTTCTAATGAAAAACTGTTTTTT. The full variable domain, with the rest looked up from reference TRBV5-1 and TRBJ1-4, is KAGVTQTPRYLIKTRGQQVTLSCSPISGHRSVSWYQQTPGQGLQFLFEYFSETQRNKGNFPGRFSGRQFSNSRSEMNVSTLELGDSALYLCASSLGTVISNEKLFFGSGTQLSVL.

Note on this clone: No conserved phenylalanine or tryptophan is present at the end of the CDR3, so a read error is the likely explanation. The chain is built from TRBV7-2 and TRBJ1-2; TRBD1 aligns across 11 bases. This CDR3 is built from 15 residues. CDR1 and CDR2 (germline): SGHTA, FQGNSA. The junction had 7 bases not matched to a gene; V was cut back by 4 bases and J by 6 bases. The CDR3 reads CASSSWTGGVDGYTS. The CDR3, as DNA: TGTGCCAGCAGCTCGTGGACAGGGGGCGTTGATGGCTACACCTCC.

The rearrangement links TRBV2 to TRBJ2-3; unclear D gene. The V end lost 7 bases, the J end lost 5 bases, and 10 bases lay between the germline ends. This CDR3 is 12 amino acids long. Germline V gene sequence: CDR1 SNHLY, CDR2 FYNNEI. CDR3 amino acids: CASKWSRDTQYF. The CDR3 nucleotides read TGTGCCAGCAAGTGGTCGAGAGATACGCAGTATTTT.

The gene calls are TRBV2 and TRBJ1-3, with D maybe TRBD1 (5 bases). V lost 3 bases and J 0 bases, leaving 12 bases between the germline ends. Looked up from germline, CDR1 is SNHLY and CDR2 is FYNNEI. This CDR3 has 16 amino acids. The CDR3 sequence is CASSDSTGHSGNTIYF. CDR3 bases: TGTGCCAGCAGTGACAGCACAGGTCACTCTGGAAACACCATATATTTT.

This clone was counted once. The chain's CDR3 is CASSELSTPLHF. CDR3 DNA sequence: TGTGCCAGCAGTGAATTGAGTACACCCCTCCACTTT. The rearrangement links TRBV25-1 to TRBJ1-6; no reliable D call. The V and J ends lost 1 base and 11 bases respectively, with 6 bases between them. The germline CDR1 and CDR2 sequences are MGHDK and SYGVNS. This CDR3 spans 12 amino acids.

A single count supports this clone. The genes are TRBV7-6 and TRBJ2-1; TRBD2 matches 11 bases. CDR1 is SGHVS and CDR2 is FNYEAQ in the germline V gene. This CDR3 contains 13 residues. V lost 5 bases and J lost 12; bases outside the gene matches: 6. This CDR3 is CASSLRLAGSQFF. Written as DNA, the CDR3 is TGTGCCAGCAGCCTCAGACTAGCGGGATCGCAGTTCTTC.

There are a few counts of this clone. V and J are TRBV28 and TRBJ1-5, with TRBD1 identical over 10 bases. Germline-derived CDR1 and CDR2 are MDHEN and SYDVKM. The CDR3 runs 14 residues. Trimming at V came to 7 bases and at J to 5 bases, leaving 5 bases not matched to a gene. The CDR3 bases are TGTGCCAGCATCCCGACAGGGGGCTATCAGCCCCAGCATTTT. It is translated as CASIPTGGYQPQHF. Full variable domain (remainder filled in from reference TRBV28 and TRBJ1-5): DVKVTQSSRYLVKRTGEKVFLECVQDMDHENMFWYRQDPGLGLRLIYFSYDVKMKEKGDIPEGYSVSREKKERFSLILESASTNQTSMYLCASIPTGGYQPQHFGDGTRLSIL.

The chain carries TRBV7-2 and TRBJ1-2, with D maybe TRBD1 (6 bases). The V gene's germline CDR1 is SGHTA and CDR2 FQGNSA. Trimming removed 1 base at V and 4 bases at J, with 7 bases between. This CDR3 contains 13 residues. The CDR3: CASSLEQGYGYTF. DNA of the CDR3: TGTGCCAGCAGCTTAGAACAGGGCTATGGCTACACCTTC. Full variable domain (rest looked up from reference TRBV7-2 and TRBJ1-2): GAGVSQSPSNKVTEKGKDVELRCDPISGHTALYWYRQSLGQGLEFLIYFQGNSAPDKSGLPSDRFSAERTGGSVSTLTIQRTQQEDSAVYLCASSLEQGYGYTFGSGTRLTVV.

The V call is TRBV28, the J call TRBJ1-5, with D perhaps TRBD1 (5 bases). Germline CDR1 is MDHEN and CDR2 is SYDVKM. Deletions cut 8 bases from V and 3 bases from J, with 23 bases between. CDR3 length equals 17 residues. The CDR3 sequence: CASLSMGGNWDNQPQHF. In DNA form, the CDR3 reads TGTGCCAGCCTATCCATGGGGGGGAATTGGGACAATCAGCCCCAGCATTTT.

V and J are TRBV29-1 and TRBJ2-1; 7 bases fit TRBD1. J was trimmed by 4 bases and V by 4 bases; bases with no gene match: 4. The CDR3 extends over 13 amino acids. Germline V gene sequence: CDR1 SQVTM, CDR2 ANQGSEA. CDR3 region: CSVGTGIYNEQFF. The CDR3 DNA reads as TGCAGCGTTGGGACAGGAATATACAATGAGCAGTTCTTC.

J is TRBJ2-1 and V is TRBV9; 7 bases align to TRBD2. With V trimmed by 7 bases and J by 3 bases, 4 bases remained unmatched. CDR1 is SGDLS and CDR2 is YYNGEE in the germline V gene. The CDR3 has 13 residues. The chain's CDR3 is CASGGDYYNEQFF. CDR3 sequence (DNA): TGTGCCAGCGGCGGGGACTACTACAATGAGCAGTTCTTC.

The chain has TRBV19 and TRBJ2-2; 11 positions agree with TRBD2. The J segment lost 0 bases and the V segment lost 4 bases, leaving 7 bases of the junction unmatched. The CDR3 sequence is 18 residues long. Germline assignment: CDR1 LNHDA and CDR2 SQIVND (reference sequence). In nucleotides, the CDR3 is TGTGCCAGTAGTACATTGCTAGCGGGAGGAACGAACACCGGGGAGCTGTTTTTT. It codes for CASSTLLAGGTNTGELFF.

The chain links TRBV9 to TRBJ1-2; D gene uncertain. V lost 0 bases and J lost 4, with 10 bases in between. The CDR3 runs 14 residues. In germline, CDR1 is SGDLS, CDR2 YYNGEE. The CDR3 protein is CASSVATGSYGYTF. Here the CDR3 DNA reads TGTGCCAGCAGCGTAGCTACGGGGTCCTATGGCTACACCTTC.

This chain joins TRBV9 and TRBJ2-4; possible D gene TRBD2, 5 bases. Trimming pared 0 bases from V and 1 base from J, leaving 5 bases between. This CDR3 contains 14 residues. Germline values: CDR1 SGDLS, CDR2 YYNGEE. The chain's CDR3 is CASSVGEAKNIQYF. The CDR3 DNA is TGTGCCAGCAGCGTAGGGGAGGCCAAAAACATTCAGTACTTC. The whole variable domain, remainder taken from reference TRBV9 and TRBJ2-4, is DSGVTQTPKHLITATGQRVTLRCSPRSGDLSVYWYQQSLDQGLQFLIQYYNGEERAKGNILERFSAQQFPDLHSELNLSSLELGDSALYFCASSVGEAKNIQYFGAGTRLSVL.

This chain links TRBV5-1 with TRBJ1-1, with no clear D. The V end was cut by 0 bases, the J end by 8 bases, with 8 bases between. The CDR3 runs to 12 residues. Germline V gene sequence: CDR1 SGHRS, CDR2 YFSETQ. The CDR3 loop is CASSLAVEEAFF. DNA of the CDR3: TGCGCCAGCAGCTTGGCGGTTGAGGAAGCTTTCTTT.

The J gene is TRBJ1-3, the V gene TRBV7-9; the D is unclear. CDR3 length: 17 amino acids. CDR1 is SEHNR and CDR2 is FQNEAQ in the germline V gene (reference sequence). The V and J ends lost 3 bases and 0 bases respectively, with 15 bases between them. Written as DNA, the CDR3 is TGTGCCAGCAGCTTTGTGGTAGGGCGGGTCTCTGGAAACACCATATATTTT. This codes for CASSFVVGRVSGNTIYF.

The chain couples TRBV15 to TRBJ1-5; 7 bases match TRBD1. The CDR3 sequence is 15 residues long. J gave up 4 bases and V 0 bases, and 3 bases lay outside the gene matches. The germline V gene has CDR1 LNHNV and CDR2 YYDKDF (reference sequence). The CDR3 protein is CATSRESTGNQPQHF. The DNA of the CDR3 is TGTGCCACCAGCAGAGAGTCGACAGGGAATCAGCCCCAGCATTTT.

V is TRBV19 and J is TRBJ1-1; perhaps TRBD1 as D (5 bases). This CDR3 has 15 residues. The germline V and J ends were trimmed by 8 bases and 1 base, with 17 bases remaining between them. Per the germline V gene, CDR1 is LNHDA and CDR2 is SQIVND (reference sequence). CDR3 nucleotide sequence: TGTGCCAGTGTCTGGGGGGGAGGAACGAACACTGAAGCTTTCTTT. Translating it yields CASVWGGGTNTEAFF. Filled out from reference TRBV19 and TRBJ1-1, the complete variable domain reads DGGITQSPKYLFRKEGQNVTLSCEQNLNHDAMYWYRQDPGQGLRLIYYSQIVNDFQKGDIAEGYSVSREKKESFPLTVTSAQKNPTAFYLCASVWGGGTNTEAFFGQGTRLTVV.

The chain joins TRBV11-2 to TRBJ1-4, with a tentative D call TRBD1 (6 bases). Per germline, CDR1 SGHAT and CDR2 FQNNGV. Trimming took off 4 bases at V and 6 bases at J, with 9 bases between the two ends. CDR3 size: 13 residues. The CDR3 spells CASSSYRDEKLFF. CDR3 nucleotides: TGTGCCAGCAGCTCATACAGGGATGAAAAACTGTTTTTT. Filled out from reference TRBV11-2 and TRBJ1-4, the complete variable domain reads EAGVAQSPRYKIIEKRQSVAFWCNPISGHATLYWYQQILGQGPKLLIQFQNNGVVDDSQLPKDRFSAERLKGVDSTLKIQPAKLEDSAVYLCASSSYRDEKLFFGSGTQLSVL.

This clone was found a few times. In DNA form, the CDR3 reads TGTGCCAGCAGCTTAGGCACTGGGGACAGTTCGGGTCAGCCCCAGCATTTT. It yields the protein CASSLGTGDSSGQPQHF. The chain combines TRBV7-9 with TRBJ1-5, with 7 bases that match TRBD1. There are 17 residues in the CDR3. The junction had 12 bases not matched to a gene; V was cut back by 1 base and J by 6 bases. The V gene's germline CDR1 is SEHNR and CDR2 FQNEAQ (reference sequence).

The sample holds a few counts of this clone. This chain joins TRBV7-9 and TRBJ1-1; D call uncertain. The CDR3 length is 15 residues. Germline V lookup: CDR1 SEHNR, CDR2 FQNEAQ (reference sequence). The V end lost 2 bases, the J end lost 1 base, and 11 bases lay between the germline ends. DNA of the CDR3: TGTGCCAGCAGCTTATGGGAAGAGGGGAACACTGAAGCTTTCTTT. This encodes CASSLWEEGNTEAFF.

This clone was observed once. For the CDR3, the DNA is TGTGCCAGCAGTTCCCGACTAGCGGGAATTCCAGATACGCAGTATTTT. This encodes CASSSRLAGIPDTQYF. The chain employs TRBV27 and TRBJ2-3, with 11 bases matching TRBD2. CDR1 is MNHEY and CDR2 is SMNVEV in the germline V gene (reference sequence). J was trimmed by 4 bases and V by 4 bases; bases with no gene match: 7. The CDR3 covers 16 residues.

The J gene is TRBJ2-3, the V gene TRBV5-4; 9 positions match TRBD2. V gave up 3 bases and J gave up 1 base; unmatched junction bases: 3. This CDR3 contains 15 residues. In germline, CDR1 is SGHNT, CDR2 YYREEE (reference sequence). CDR3 in DNA: TGTGCCAGCAGCTCAGCGGGGGGTCGCACAGATACGCAGTATTTT. Its translation is CASSSAGGRTDTQYF.

The rearrangement joins TRBV27 to TRBJ2-7, with TRBD1 matching 10 bases. This CDR3 contains 16 residues. From germline, CDR1 is MNHEY and CDR2 SMNVEV (reference sequence). Unmatched junction bases numbered 6, after V lost 2 bases and J lost 2 bases. The CDR3 DNA is TGTGCCAGCAGTTTAAGACGGACAGGGGGGGCCTACGAGCAGTACTTC. Its protein is CASSLRRTGGAYEQYF.

This clone showed up just a few times. The chain combines TRBV6-5 with TRBJ1-3; a possible D gene is TRBD1 (6 bases). The CDR3 is 15 amino acids. Germline values: CDR1 MNHEY, CDR2 SVGAGI. With 0 bases removed from V and 5 bases from J, the gap between germline ends came to 11 bases. Written as DNA, the CDR3 is TGTGCCAGCAGTTACTCGGGGACAAAAAGAAACACCATATATTTT. Amino acids: CASSYSGTKRNTIYF.

The chain recombines TRBV28 with TRBJ2-3; TRBD2 matches 8 bases. In germline, CDR1 is MDHEN, CDR2 SYDVKM. The CDR3 has 15 amino acids. Trimming took 6 bases from V and 0 from J; bases not matched to a gene: 5. CDR3 in DNA: TGTGCCAGCAGCCCCGGGGGGGTTAGCACAGATACGCAGTATTTT. Residues: CASSPGGVSTDTQYF.

This chain links TRBV10-1 with TRBJ1-1; no clear D. V was cut by 3 bases and J by 4 bases, with 9 bases left in between. CDR3 size: 13 residues. Germline lookup yields CDR1 WNHNN and CDR2 SYGVQD (reference sequence). Here the CDR3 DNA reads TGCGCCAGCAGTGAAGCGGCATCCACTGAAGCTTTCTTT. Its protein product is CASSEAASTEAFF.

The rearrangement uses TRBV5-4 and TRBJ2-1, with 14 bases that match TRBD2. Looked up from germline, CDR1 is SGHNT and CDR2 is YYREEE (reference sequence). V shed 4 bases and J 14 bases; nucleotides not matched to a gene: 8. The CDR3 is made up of 14 amino acids. The DNA of the CDR3 is TGTGCCAGCAGCCCACCGGGACTAGCGGGAGTGGAGTTCTTC. This translates into CASSPPGLAGVEFF.